The 30 T cell receptor beta chains below all came from one sample that was sequenced in a study of T-cell memory formation after mild COVID-19. A single record per CDR3 protein comes from TCRdb applying MiXCR to the 5' RACE reads. The sample holds over 95,000 distinct CDR3 sequences, approximately 22% seen once. The source material was PBMCs or a T cell subset sorted from them (not recorded which). Receptors were obtained from a man younger than 35 who had mild COVID-19 (a few samples of this study predate the infection). Cell type and time point are not known.

The chain recombines TRBV27 with TRBJ2-7; D possibly corresponds to TRBD2 (5 bases). Looked up from germline, CDR1 is MNHEY and CDR2 is SMNVEV (reference sequence). V was trimmed by 2 bases and J by 7 bases, leaving 12 bases between them. The CDR3 covers 13 residues. The DNA for the CDR3 is TGTGCCAGCAGTTTAAGGAGGTCGGAGGAGCAGTACTTC. It encodes CASSLRRSEEQYF.

This clonotype came up a few times. As DNA, the CDR3 is TGTGCCAGCAGCCCCGACAGAAACTACGAGCAGTACTTC. It yields the protein CASSPDRNYEQYF. The chain combines TRBV7-9 with TRBJ2-7; TRBD1 is a possible D gene (5 bases). Trimming cost V 5 bases and J 3 bases, with 11 bases left between them. Germline V lookup: CDR1 SEHNR, CDR2 FQNEAQ (reference sequence). This CDR3 is 13 amino acids long.

This chain uses TRBV5-1 with TRBJ1-1; D ambiguous. The CDR3 loop spans 15 amino acids. Trimming shortened V by 0 bases and J by 1 base, and 10 bases separated the two germline ends. CDR1 and CDR2 (germline): SGHRS, YFSETQ. The CDR3 DNA reads TGCGCCAGCAGCTTGGTTATAGGGCGGAACACTGAAGCTTTCTTT. Translation gives CASSLVIGRNTEAFF.

The chain has TRBV10-3 and TRBJ2-5; D unresolved. The V end was cut by 0 bases, the J end by 5 bases, with 4 bases between. Germline V gives CDR1 ENHRY, CDR2 SYGVKD. CDR3 length: 12 amino acids. CDR3 residues: CAISESWETQYF. In DNA, the CDR3 is TGTGCCATCAGTGAGTCGTGGGAGACCCAGTACTTC.

This chain uses TRBV6-5 with TRBJ1-1, with D tentatively TRBD1 (6 bases). In germline, CDR1 is MNHEY, CDR2 SVGAGI. This CDR3 spans 16 amino acids. Between the trimmed V and J ends, which lost 5 bases and 0 bases, there was a span of 16 bases. In nucleotides, the CDR3 is TGTGCCAGCAGTGAGCACCCAGGGGACGTGAACACTGAAGCTTTCTTT. Protein sequence: CASSEHPGDVNTEAFF.

This chain connects TRBV4-3 to TRBJ2-1; a possible D gene is TRBD2 (6 bases). Germline V gene data show CDR1 as LGHNA and CDR2 as YSLEER. The CDR3 is 17 amino acids. The ends were cut back, 0 bases at V and 5 bases at J, with 17 bases in the middle. As DNA, the CDR3 is TGCGCCAGCAGCCAAGATTTTTTGGCGGGGACCCACAATGAGCAGTTCTTC. Translated, it gives CASSQDFLAGTHNEQFF.

This clonotype was seen a single time. J is TRBJ1-5 and V is TRBV24-1; 9 positions match TRBD1. The CDR3 has 15 amino acids. Looked up from germline, CDR1 is KGHDR and CDR2 is SFDVKD. V was clipped by 9 bases and J by 1 base; unmatched bases: 6. The CDR3 is CATQKGTGSNQPQHF. CDR3 sequence (DNA): TGTGCCACCCAGAAGGGGACAGGGAGCAATCAGCCCCAGCATTTT.

The chain has TRBV4-3 and TRBJ2-3, with TRBD2 as a possible D gene (5 bases). Germline V gene data show CDR1 as LGHNA and CDR2 as YSLEER. The CDR3 consists of 16 residues. The ends were cut back, 3 bases at V and 2 bases at J, with 15 bases in the middle. The CDR3 DNA reads as TGCGCCAGCAGCCATCGCCCGGGGTTCTCCACAGATACGCAGTATTTT. The encoded protein is CASSHRPGFSTDTQYF.

The V and J genes are TRBV27 and TRBJ1-4; D is uncertain. Germline-derived CDR1 and CDR2 are MNHEY and SMNVEV (reference sequence). There are 19 residues in the CDR3. Trimming took 6 bases from V and 0 from J, leaving 23 bases between them. The CDR3 DNA follows: TGTGCCAGCAGCGGTTGGCGGGAAGACCGACTTGCAACTAATGAAAAACTGTTTTTT. Its protein product is CASSGWREDRLATNEKLFF.

The rearrangement uses TRBV19 and TRBJ2-2; weak D call: TRBD1 (5 bases). CDR1 is LNHDA, CDR2 SQIVND, per germline (reference sequence). V was pared by 4 bases and J by 4 bases, with 7 bases between. The CDR3 runs to 13 residues. As DNA, the CDR3 is TGTGCCAGTAGTACCAGGGTCACCGGGGAGCTGTTTTTT. It translates to CASSTRVTGELFF.

The chain recombines TRBV7-2 with TRBJ2-3; 8 bases are a match to TRBD2. The CDR3 extends over 13 amino acids. V shed 5 bases and J 4 bases; nucleotides not matched to a gene: 2. Germline CDR1 is SGHTA and CDR2 is FQGNSA. In DNA, the CDR3 is TGTGCCAGCAGCACGGGGGGGTCAGATACGCAGTATTTT. Its translation is CASSTGGSDTQYF.

This chain joins TRBV7-9 and TRBJ2-5; D possibly corresponds to TRBD1 (5 bases). Trimming removed 4 bases from V and 2 bases from J, with 8 bases in between. This CDR3 is 13 amino acids long. Germline loops: CDR1 SEHNR, CDR2 FQNEAQ (reference sequence). In DNA form, the CDR3 reads TGTGCCAGCAGCTCGGACACGCAAGAGACCCAGTACTTC. This gives the protein CASSSDTQETQYF.

A few counts support this clonotype. CDR3 DNA sequence: TGTGCCAGTGGGCAGGGTGAGCATAGCAATCAGCCCCAGCATTTT. Protein: CASGQGEHSNQPQHF. The V and J genes are TRBV7-9 and TRBJ1-5; TRBD1 is a possible D gene (5 bases). Germline V gene data show CDR1 as SEHNR and CDR2 as FQNEAQ (reference sequence). Trimming cost V 9 bases and J 0 bases, with 15 bases left between them. There are 15 residues in the CDR3.

CDR3 residues: CASSPGKGYANSPLHF. Here the CDR3 DNA reads TGTGCCAGCAGCCCGGGGAAGGGCTATGCGAATTCACCCCTCCACTTT. The rearrangement links TRBV7-9 to TRBJ1-6; unclear D gene. Germline V gene data show CDR1 as SEHNR and CDR2 as FQNEAQ (reference sequence). The CDR3 contains 16 residues. V shed 5 bases and J shed 7 bases, with 18 bases lying between them.

V and J are TRBV5-5 and TRBJ2-3; 11 bases are a match to TRBD2. Losses at the gene ends were 4 bases for V and 3 bases for J; bases not matched to a gene: 7. From germline, CDR1 is SGHKS and CDR2 YYEKEE (reference sequence). The CDR3 totals 16 residues. Here the CDR3 reads CASSPRTSGWTDTQYF. The CDR3 DNA reads as TGTGCCAGCAGCCCGCGGACTAGCGGGTGGACAGATACGCAGTATTTT.

The chain links TRBV14 to TRBJ2-1; TRBD1 matches at 7 bases. Germline CDR1 and CDR2: SGHDN and FVKESK. The junction had 11 bases not matched to a gene; V was cut back by 1 base and J by 2 bases. The CDR3 covers 18 residues. The CDR3 bases are TGTGCCAGCAGCCAAGGTAAAGCGGTAGGGGGCGCCTACAATGAGCAGTTCTTC. Translating gives CASSQGKAVGGAYNEQFF.

The chain uses TRBV20-1 and TRBJ1-1; D is possibly TRBD1 (5 bases). Germline-derived CDR1 and CDR2 are DFQATT and SNEGSKA (reference sequence). Deletions cut 6 bases from V and 9 bases from J, with 20 bases between. This CDR3 is built from 13 residues. This CDR3 reads CSARGSGPHKAFF. The CDR3 DNA is TGCAGTGCGCGGGGCTCAGGTCCTCATAAAGCTTTCTTT.

V gene TRBV12-3 or TRBV12-4 combines with J gene TRBJ1-1; maybe TRBD1 (5 bases). The CDR3 consists of 13 residues. Trimming pared 6 bases from V and 1 base from J, leaving 9 bases between. The CDR3 DNA sequence: TGTGCCAGCAGCTCCAGGGAGAACACTGAAGCTTTCTTT. Amino acids: CASSSRENTEAFF.

The CDR3 DNA reads TGCGCCAGCAGCCAAGTGGCAGGCGACAATCAGCCCCAGCATTTT. It translates to CASSQVAGDNQPQHF. The rearrangement joins TRBV4-1 to TRBJ1-5; D call uncertain. CDR1 is MGHRA, CDR2 YSYEKL, per germline. V shed 1 base and J shed 3 bases, with 10 bases lying between them. The CDR3 contains 15 residues.

The V call is TRBV6-2 or TRBV6-3, the J call TRBJ1-5, with 7 bases identical to TRBD1. The length of the CDR3 is 13 residues. V lost 5 bases and J lost 6; bases outside the gene matches: 4. Germline V gives CDR1 MNHEY, CDR2 SVGEGT. CDR3 nucleotide sequence: TGTGCCAGCAGTCTAGGGGGCCTTCAGCCCCAGCATTTT. Its translation is CASSLGGLQPQHF.

The V call is TRBV12-3 or TRBV12-4, the J call TRBJ1-5; no firm D call. V was clipped by 5 bases and J by 3 bases, with 8 bases between them. This CDR3 is 13 amino acids long. CDR3 residues: CASSADHNQPQHF. The CDR3 DNA reads TGTGCCAGCAGTGCCGATCACAATCAGCCCCAGCATTTT.

This clonotype was seen a few times. V and J are TRBV6-2 or TRBV6-3 and TRBJ2-1; D call uncertain. The CDR3 loop spans 15 amino acids. V dropped 4 bases and J dropped 8 bases, with 18 bases sitting between them. Germline values: CDR1 MNHEY, CDR2 SVGEGT. CDR3 sequence: CASSLAETGRDEQFF. The CDR3 DNA reads TGTGCCAGCAGTTTGGCCGAGACTGGAAGGGATGAGCAGTTCTTC.

This clonotype has just a few counts. This chain joins TRBV5-5 and TRBJ1-1; TRBD1 is a possible D gene (5 bases). The CDR3 runs to 14 residues. The germline V gene encodes CDR1 SGHKS and CDR2 YYEKEE (reference sequence). The V and J ends lost 4 bases and 6 bases respectively, with 16 bases between them. CDR3 in amino acids: CASSPRAVKSEAFF. DNA for the CDR3: TGTGCCAGCAGCCCCAGGGCGGTCAAGTCTGAAGCTTTCTTT.

This clonotype was seen a handful of times. CDR3 region: CASTPGGGNNEQFF. CDR3 nucleotides: TGTGCCAGCACCCCTGGGGGCGGCAACAATGAGCAGTTCTTC. J is TRBJ2-1 and V is TRBV12-3 or TRBV12-4; tentative D call: TRBD1 (6 bases). Trimming left V 7 bases short and J 5 bases short, with 15 bases between. The CDR3 contains 14 residues.

A few counts support this clonotype. The chain has TRBV27 and TRBJ2-1, with D unclear. Germline-derived CDR1 and CDR2 are MNHEY and SMNVEV (reference sequence). The CDR3 totals 11 residues. Between the trimmed V and J ends, which lost 10 bases and 7 bases, there was a span of 11 bases. CDR3 sequence: CATRLVNEQFF. The CDR3 region has the DNA TGTGCCACCCGGCTCGTGAATGAGCAGTTCTTC.

Note on this clonotype: The junction shows a germline mismatch at one end, possibly a read error. The chain is built from TRBV7-2 and TRBJ2-2; D remains unclear. Germline V gives CDR1 SGHTA, CDR2 FQGNSA. The CDR3 runs 14 residues. CDR3 in amino acids: CASSLDANTGELFF. CDR3 nucleotide sequence: TGTGCCAGCAGCTTGGACGCGAACACCGGTGAGCTGTTTTTT.

There are a few counts of this clonotype. V and J are TRBV4-1 and TRBJ2-5, with 7 bases fitting TRBD1. Germline V gives CDR1 MGHRA, CDR2 YSYEKL. The CDR3 spans 17 residues. With V trimmed by 0 bases and J by 5 bases, 12 bases remained unmatched. The DNA of the CDR3 is TGCGCCAGCAGCCAAGATCCCACAGGGGTCACACAGGAGACCCAGTACTTC. It specifies CASSQDPTGVTQETQYF.

This sequence joins TRBV9 and TRBJ2-3, with 10 positions matching TRBD1. The CDR3 is made up of 18 amino acids. Germline V gene sequence: CDR1 SGDLS, CDR2 YYNGEE. V lost 3 bases and J lost 0; bases outside the gene matches: 10. The CDR3 sequence: CASSDRRGQGSSTDTQYF. CDR3 bases: TGTGCCAGCAGCGACCGTAGGGGACAGGGGTCAAGCACAGATACGCAGTATTTT.

The chain combines TRBV12-3 or TRBV12-4 with TRBJ1-1; D is unresolved. The CDR3 is 14 residues long. Deletions cut 5 bases from V and 4 bases from J, with 14 bases between. CDR3 amino acids: CASSVGPTGTEAFF. CDR3 sequence (DNA): TGTGCCAGCAGTGTCGGACCGACGGGCACTGAAGCTTTCTTT.

In this sample, this clonotype turned up a few times. The rearrangement joins TRBV9 to TRBJ2-3; D gene unclear. V gave up 0 bases and J gave up 5 bases, with 13 bases separating them. This CDR3 region has 15 residues. The germline V gene encodes CDR1 SGDLS and CDR2 YYNGEE. The DNA for the CDR3 is TGTGCCAGCAGCGTAGAAGGTACTGGTCGAGATACGCAGTATTTT. Amino acids: CASSVEGTGRDTQYF.